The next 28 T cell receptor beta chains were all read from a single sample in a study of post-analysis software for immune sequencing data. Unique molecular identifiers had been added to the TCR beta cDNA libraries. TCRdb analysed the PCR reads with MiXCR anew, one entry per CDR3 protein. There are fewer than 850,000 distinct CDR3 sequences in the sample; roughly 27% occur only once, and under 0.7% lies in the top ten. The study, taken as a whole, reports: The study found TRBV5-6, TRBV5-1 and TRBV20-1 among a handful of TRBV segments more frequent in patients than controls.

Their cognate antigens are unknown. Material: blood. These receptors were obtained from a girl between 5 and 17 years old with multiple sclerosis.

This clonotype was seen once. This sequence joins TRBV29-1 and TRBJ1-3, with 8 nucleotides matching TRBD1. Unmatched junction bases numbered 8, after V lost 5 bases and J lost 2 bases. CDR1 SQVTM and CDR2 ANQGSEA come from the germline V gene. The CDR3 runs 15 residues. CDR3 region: CSVSDRGMTGNTIYF. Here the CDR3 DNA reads TGCAGCGTTTCCGACAGGGGCATGACTGGAAACACCATATATTTT.

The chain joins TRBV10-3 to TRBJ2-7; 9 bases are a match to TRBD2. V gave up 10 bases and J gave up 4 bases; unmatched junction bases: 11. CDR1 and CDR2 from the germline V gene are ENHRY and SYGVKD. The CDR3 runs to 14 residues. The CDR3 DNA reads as TGTGCCACCGGTATGGGAACTAGCGGGTACGAGCAGTACTTC. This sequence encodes CATGMGTSGYEQYF.

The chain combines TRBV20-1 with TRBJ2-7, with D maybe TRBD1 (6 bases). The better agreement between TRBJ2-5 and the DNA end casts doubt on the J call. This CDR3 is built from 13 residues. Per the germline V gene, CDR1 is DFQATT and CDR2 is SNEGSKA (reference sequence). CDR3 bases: TGCAGTGTTCGATCCACAGGGTTGGAGACCCAGTACTTC. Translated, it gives CSVRSTGLETQYF.

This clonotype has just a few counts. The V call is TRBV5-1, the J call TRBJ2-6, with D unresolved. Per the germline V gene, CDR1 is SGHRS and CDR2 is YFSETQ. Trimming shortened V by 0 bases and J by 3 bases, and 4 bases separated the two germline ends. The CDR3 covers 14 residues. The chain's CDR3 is CASSLDGGANVLTF. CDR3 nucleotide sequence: TGCGCCAGCAGCTTGGATGGTGGGGCCAACGTCCTGACTTTC.

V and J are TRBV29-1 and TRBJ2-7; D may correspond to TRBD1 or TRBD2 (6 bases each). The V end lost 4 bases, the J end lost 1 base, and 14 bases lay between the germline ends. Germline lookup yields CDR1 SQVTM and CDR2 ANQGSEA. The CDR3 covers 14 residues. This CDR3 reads CSVVLTGTSYEQYF. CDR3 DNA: TGCAGCGTTGTGTTAACAGGGACTTCCTACGAGCAGTACTTC.

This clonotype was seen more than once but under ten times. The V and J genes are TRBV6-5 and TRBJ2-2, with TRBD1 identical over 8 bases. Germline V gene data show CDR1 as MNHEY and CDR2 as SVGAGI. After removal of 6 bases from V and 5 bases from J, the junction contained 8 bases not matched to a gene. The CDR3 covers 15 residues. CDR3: CASSPAGGRTGELFF. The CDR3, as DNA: TGTGCCAGCAGCCCCGCAGGGGGCCGAACCGGGGAGCTGTTTTTT.

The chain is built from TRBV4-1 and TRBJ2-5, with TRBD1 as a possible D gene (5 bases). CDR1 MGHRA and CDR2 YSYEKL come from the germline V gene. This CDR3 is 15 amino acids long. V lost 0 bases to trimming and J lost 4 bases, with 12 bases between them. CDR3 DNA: TGCGCCAGCAGCCAAGACGGCAGGGTACCAGAGACCCAGTACTTC. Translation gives CASSQDGRVPETQYF.

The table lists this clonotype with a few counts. CDR3 protein: CASSARYSYEQYF. CDR3 nucleotide sequence: TGTGCCAGCAGCGCCCGATACTCCTACGAGCAGTACTTC. V gene TRBV7-9 combines with J gene TRBJ2-7; D call uncertain. The CDR3 loop spans 13 amino acids. Trimming pared 5 bases from V and 0 bases from J, leaving 8 bases between. Germline values: CDR1 SEHNR, CDR2 FQNEAQ (reference sequence).

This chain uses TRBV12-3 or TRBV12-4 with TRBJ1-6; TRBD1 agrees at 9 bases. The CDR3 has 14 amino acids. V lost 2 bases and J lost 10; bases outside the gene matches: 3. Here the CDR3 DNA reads TGTGCCAGCAGTTTAAACAGGGGGCAATCACCCCTCCACTTT. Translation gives CASSLNRGQSPLHF.

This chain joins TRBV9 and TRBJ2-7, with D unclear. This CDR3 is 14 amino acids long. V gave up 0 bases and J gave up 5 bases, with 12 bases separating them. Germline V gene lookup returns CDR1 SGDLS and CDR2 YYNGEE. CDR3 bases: TGTGCCAGCAGCGTAGGGAATAGTCGCCACGAGCAGTACTTC. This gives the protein CASSVGNSRHEQYF.

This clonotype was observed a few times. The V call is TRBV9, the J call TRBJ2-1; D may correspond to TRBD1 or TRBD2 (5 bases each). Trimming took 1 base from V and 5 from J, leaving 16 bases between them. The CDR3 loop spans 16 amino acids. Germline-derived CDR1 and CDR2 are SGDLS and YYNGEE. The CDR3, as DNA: TGTGCCAGCAGCGTATGGGGCGGGTCCTCAAACAATGAGCAGTTCTTC. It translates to CASSVWGGSSNNEQFF.

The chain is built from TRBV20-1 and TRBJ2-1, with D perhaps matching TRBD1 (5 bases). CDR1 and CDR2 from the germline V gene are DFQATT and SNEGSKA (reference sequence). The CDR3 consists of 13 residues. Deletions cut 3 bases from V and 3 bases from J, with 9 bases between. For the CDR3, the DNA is TGCAGTGCTAGGGGGCAGTACTACAATGAGCAGTTCTTC. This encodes CSARGQYYNEQFF.

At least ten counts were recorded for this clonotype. The CDR3 is CAIRSTDSYNEQFF. The CDR3 DNA follows: TGTGCCATCAGGTCGACAGACTCCTACAATGAGCAGTTCTTC. V is TRBV10-3 and J is TRBJ2-1; D may be TRBD1 (5 bases). Germline V gene data show CDR1 as ENHRY and CDR2 as SYGVKD. CDR3 length: 14 amino acids. V was cut by 6 bases and J by 0 bases, with 9 bases left in between.

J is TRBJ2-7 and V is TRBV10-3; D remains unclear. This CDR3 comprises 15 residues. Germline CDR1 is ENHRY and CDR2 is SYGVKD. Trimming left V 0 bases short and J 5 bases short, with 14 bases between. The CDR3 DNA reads TGTGCCATCAGTGAGTCGGGTCGGGTCGGCCACGAGCAGTACTTC. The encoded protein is CAISESGRVGHEQYF.

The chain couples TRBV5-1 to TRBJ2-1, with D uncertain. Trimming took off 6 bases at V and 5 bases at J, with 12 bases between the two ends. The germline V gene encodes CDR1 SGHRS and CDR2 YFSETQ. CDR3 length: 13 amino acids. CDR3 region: CASTSGRNNEQFF. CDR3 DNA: TGCGCCAGCACCAGTGGCAGAAACAATGAGCAGTTCTTC.

CDR3 nucleotide sequence: TGCAGTGCTAGAGTGTTAGGACTAGCGGGAGGCCCCAGGTATGAGCAGTTCTTC. As protein: CSARVLGLAGGPRYEQFF. The chain has TRBV20-1 and TRBJ2-1; 14 nucleotides agree with TRBD2. Germline values: CDR1 DFQATT, CDR2 SNEGSKA (reference sequence). The CDR3 runs to 18 residues. V lost 1 base to trimming and J lost 8 bases; unmatched junction nucleotides: 13.

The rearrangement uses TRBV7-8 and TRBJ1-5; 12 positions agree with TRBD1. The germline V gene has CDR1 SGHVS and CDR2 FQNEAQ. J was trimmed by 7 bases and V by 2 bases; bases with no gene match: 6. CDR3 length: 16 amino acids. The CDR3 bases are TGTGCCAGCAGCTTATCTGGGACAGGGGGCATGCAGCCCCAGCATTTT. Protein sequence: CASSLSGTGGMQPQHF. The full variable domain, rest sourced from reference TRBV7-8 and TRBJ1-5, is GAGVSQSPRYKVAKRGQDVALRCDPISGHVSLFWYQQALGQGPEFLTYFQNEAQLDKSGLPSDRFFAERPEGSVSTLKIQRTQQEDSAVYLCASSLSGTGGMQPQHFGDGTRLSIL.

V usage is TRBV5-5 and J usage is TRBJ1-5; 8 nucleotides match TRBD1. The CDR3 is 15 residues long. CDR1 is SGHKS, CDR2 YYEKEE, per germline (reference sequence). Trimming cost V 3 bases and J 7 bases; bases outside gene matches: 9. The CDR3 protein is CASSSRTGREQPQHF. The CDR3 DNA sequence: TGTGCCAGCAGCTCGAGGACAGGGAGGGAGCAGCCCCAGCATTTT.

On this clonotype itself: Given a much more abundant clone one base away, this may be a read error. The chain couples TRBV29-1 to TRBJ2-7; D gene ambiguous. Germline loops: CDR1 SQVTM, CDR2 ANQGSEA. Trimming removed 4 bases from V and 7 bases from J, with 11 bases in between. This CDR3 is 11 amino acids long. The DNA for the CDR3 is TGCAGCGTTGTCCGGCCTAATGAGCAGTACTTC. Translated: CSVVRPNEQYF.

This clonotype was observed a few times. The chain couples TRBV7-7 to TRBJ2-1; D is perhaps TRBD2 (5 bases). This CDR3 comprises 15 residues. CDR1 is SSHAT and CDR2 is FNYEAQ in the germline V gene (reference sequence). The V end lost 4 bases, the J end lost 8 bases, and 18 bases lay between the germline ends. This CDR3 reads CASSYGASSVYEQFF. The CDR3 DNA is TGTGCCAGCAGCTACGGAGCTAGCTCGGTATATGAGCAGTTCTTC.

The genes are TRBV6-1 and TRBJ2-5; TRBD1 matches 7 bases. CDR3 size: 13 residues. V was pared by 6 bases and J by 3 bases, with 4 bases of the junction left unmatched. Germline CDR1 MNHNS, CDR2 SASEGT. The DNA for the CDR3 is TGTGCCAGCAGGGGTACAGGGGAAGAGACCCAGTACTTC. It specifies CASRGTGEETQYF.

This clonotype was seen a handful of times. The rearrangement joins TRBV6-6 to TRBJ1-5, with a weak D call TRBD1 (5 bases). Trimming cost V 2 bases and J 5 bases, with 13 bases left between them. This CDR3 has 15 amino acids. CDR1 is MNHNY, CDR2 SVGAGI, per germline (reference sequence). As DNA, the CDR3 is TGTGCCAGCAGTTACGCGGGGGTACGGGATCAGCCCCAGCATTTT. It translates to CASSYAGVRDQPQHF.

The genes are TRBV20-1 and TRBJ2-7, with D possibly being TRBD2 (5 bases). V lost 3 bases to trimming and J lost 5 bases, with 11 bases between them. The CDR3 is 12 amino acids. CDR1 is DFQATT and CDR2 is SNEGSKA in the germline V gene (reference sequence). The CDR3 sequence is CSASRAGNEQYF. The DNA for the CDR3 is TGCAGTGCTAGTCGGGCCGGGAACGAGCAGTACTTC.

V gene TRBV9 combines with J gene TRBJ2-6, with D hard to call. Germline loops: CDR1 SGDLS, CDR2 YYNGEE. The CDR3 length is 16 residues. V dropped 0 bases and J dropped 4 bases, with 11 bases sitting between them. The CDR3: CASSVAALGGANVLTF. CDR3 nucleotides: TGTGCCAGCAGCGTAGCCGCCTTAGGGGGGGCCAACGTCCTGACTTTC.

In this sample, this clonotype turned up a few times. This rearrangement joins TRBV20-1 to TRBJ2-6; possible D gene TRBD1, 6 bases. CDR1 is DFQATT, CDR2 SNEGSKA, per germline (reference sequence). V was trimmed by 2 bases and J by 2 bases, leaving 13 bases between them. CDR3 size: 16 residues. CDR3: CSARPTGLAGANVLTF. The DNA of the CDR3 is TGCAGTGCTAGACCCACAGGGCTAGCTGGGGCCAACGTCCTGACTTTC.

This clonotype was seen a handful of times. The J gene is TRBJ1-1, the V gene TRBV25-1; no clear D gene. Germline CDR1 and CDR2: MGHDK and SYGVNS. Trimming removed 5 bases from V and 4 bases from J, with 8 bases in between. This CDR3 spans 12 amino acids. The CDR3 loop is CASSSQLTEAFF. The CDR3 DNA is TGTGCCAGCAGTTCGCAGCTCACTGAAGCTTTCTTT.

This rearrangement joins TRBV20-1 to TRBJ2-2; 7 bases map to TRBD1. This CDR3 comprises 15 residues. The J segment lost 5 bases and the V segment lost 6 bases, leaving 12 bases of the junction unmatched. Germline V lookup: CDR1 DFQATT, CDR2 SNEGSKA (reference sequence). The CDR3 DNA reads TGCAGTGCAAGGACAGGCGGAGCTAGTACCGGGGAGCTGTTTTTT. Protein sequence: CSARTGGASTGELFF.

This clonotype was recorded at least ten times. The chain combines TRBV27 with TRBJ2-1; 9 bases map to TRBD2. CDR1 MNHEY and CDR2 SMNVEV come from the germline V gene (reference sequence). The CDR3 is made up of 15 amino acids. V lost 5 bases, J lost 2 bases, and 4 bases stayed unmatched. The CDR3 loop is CASSHQREAYNEQFF. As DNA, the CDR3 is TGTGCCAGCAGTCATCAGCGGGAGGCCTACAATGAGCAGTTCTTC.